This entry is about one TCR beta chain. The target antigen is unknown. Sample treatment: approximately nine-day PBMC culture with coronavirus spike peptide pools or control peptides (ViraFEST assay). Expansion of antigen-specific T cells with peptide pools by ViraFEST preceded sequencing of TCRs. Researchers used the Oncomine TCR Beta short-read assay to sequence DNA from cultured CD4+ T cells. From the PCR reads, TCRdb called clonotypes with MiXCR, one entry per CDR3 protein. The table shows 12,000 to 15,000 distinct CDR3 sequences, with roughly 57% occurring only once. This specimen belongs to a study of vaccination and CD4 T cells after COVID-19. The wider study: As their vaccination, participants received two doses of either BNT162b2 or mRNA-1273 vaccine. Median time from COVID diagnosis to post-COVID sampling was about 100 days (35 to 161).

Germline V CDR1 and CDR2: SGHAT, FQNNGV. The CDR3 spans 13 residues. The ends were cut back, 5 bases at V and 6 bases at J, with 8 bases in the middle. The chain carries TRBV11-2 and TRBJ1-6; D not certain. Specimen: CD4+ T cells from blood, cultured in vitro. The TCR was taken from a human donor who had recovered from COVID-19. The CDR3 DNA reads TGTGCCAGCAGCCCTGAGATTAATTCACCCCTCCACTTT. Protein: CASSPEINSPLHF.